The rows below give T cell receptor beta chains drawn from one sample of a study of shared clonotypes between healthy human individuals. This table comes from immunoSEQ multiplex PCR, and its TCRdb copy is limited to in-frame clones, with some not included. This repertoire shows about 980,000 clones, 76% found once; its top ten account for over 1.3%. The specimen sequenced was memory CD4+ T cells sorted from blood. The origin of the receptors is a man younger than 35 in good health. Both conserved end residues are part of each CDR3.

J: TRBJ2-7
V: TRBV7-2
CDR3: CASSPSGRAYEQYF

J: TRBJ2-7
V: TRBV27
CDR3: CASSKGQGRSYEQYF

J: TRBJ2-7
V: TRBV2
CDR3: CATGTSGSYEQYF

J: TRBJ1-5
V: TRBV2
CDR3: CASSETAGQGRQPQHF

J: TRBJ1-1
V: TRBV30
CDR3: CAWLRGAFTEAFF

J: TRBJ2-1
V: TRBV28
CDR3: CASSPGTGGYNEQFF

J: TRBJ1-4
V: TRBV28
CDR3: CASSPPLGGASNEKLFF

J: TRBJ2-2
V: TRBV11-2
CDR3: CASSSRAGHTGELFF

J: TRBJ2-3
V: TRBV7-2
CDR3: CASILPGTDTQYF

J: TRBJ2-3
V: TRBV10-3
CDR3: CAISESMGRGDTDTQYF

J: TRBJ1-1
V: TRBV19
CDR3: CASSIRQGNAEAFF